This T cell receptor beta chain was sequenced during a study of response to subunit inactivated influenza vaccine. TCRdb itself ran the RT-PCR reads through MiXCR, one entry per CDR3 protein. The sample records 800,000 to 1,000,000 distinct CDR3 sequences, approximately 21% being singletons. Whole-study results and caveats: Authors suggested each seasonal flu vaccination may recruit only limited numbers of new T cells.

For this clonotype: The target antigen is unknown.

This CDR3 is built from 16 residues. Germline CDR1 and CDR2: DFQATT and SNEGSKA (reference sequence). Between the trimmed V and J ends, which lost 0 bases and 3 bases, there was a span of 18 bases. The origin of this receptor is a man aged 50-59 years who received an inactivated influenza vaccine. The chain has TRBV20-1 and TRBJ2-7; D uncertain. The sequences come from PBMCs from blood, collected 4 to 6 days after vaccination. CDR3 coding DNA: TGCAGTGCTAGAGACATTCGGGCTATTAGCCGCTACGAGCAGTACTTC. Its protein is CSARDIRAISRYEQYF.